This T cell receptor beta chain is from a study of blood T cell repertoires in COVID-19. On the study more broadly: COVID-19 samples from acute and convalescent phases originated in the United States, Italy and Spain. T cells, B-cell-depleted T cells, or PBMCs provided the cDNA or gDNA that served as material.

Seattle patients were enrolled while actively infected and followed longitudinally. Original handling: Counts of nucleated cells, estimated from reference gene primer amplification, were obtained. Libraries were prepared by immunoSEQ multiplex PCR; TCRdb keeps only in-frame clonotypes and omits some of them. That table gives V, J and clone size, and the DNA gave D and trimming. This table has roughly 410,000 clones, approximately 91% appearing once. Germline V gives CDR1 MDHEN, CDR2 SYDVKM. V was clipped by 6 bases and J by 3 bases; unmatched bases: 10. The CDR3 runs to 15 residues. V and J are TRBV28 and TRBJ1-1; 7 bases line up with TRBD1. Sequences were obtained from peripheral blood. The sequence derives from a woman aged 40 to 50 with COVID-19, enrolled during active disease. The CDR3 nucleotides are TGTGCCAGCAGCTTGATTAGACAGGGAGACACTGAAGCTTTCTTT. It encodes CASSLIRQGDTEAFF.